The 28 T cell receptor beta chains in this list originate from one sample, sequenced in a study of T cell clonotyping in hematopoietic cell transplantation. Clones were read by immunoSEQ multiplex PCR, and TCRdb kept only the in-frame ones, dropping some. Found here are more than 15,000 clones, about two thirds of them singletons; the top ten hold 12%. The sequences come from PBMCs, collected 30 days after allogeneic stem cell transplant. The receptors come from a male patient in his fifties who had an allogeneic stem cell transplant from an unrelated donor, so T cells may come from the graft donor. Some clones in this sample may be carry-over from other donors' samples.

V gene TRBV14 combines with J gene TRBJ2-7; a possible D gene is TRBD1 (5 bases). Between the trimmed V and J ends, which lost 0 bases and 12 bases, there was a span of 15 bases. There are 13 residues in the CDR3. Germline CDR1 is SGHDN and CDR2 is FVKESK. The CDR3 DNA reads as TGTGCCAGCAGCCAAGAATCCGGCAGGGCTATGTACTTC. It encodes CASSQESGRAMYF. Full variable domain (missing parts from reference TRBV14 and TRBJ2-7): EAGVTQFPSHSVIEKGQTVTLRCDPISGHDNLYWYRRVMGKEIKFLLHFVKESKQDESGMPNNRFLAERTGGTYSTLKVQPAELEDSGVYFCASSQESGRAMYFGPGTRLTVT.

The V and J genes are TRBV19 and TRBJ2-7; a possible D gene is TRBD1 (5 bases). Trimming removed 3 bases from V and 3 bases from J, with 15 bases in between. This CDR3 spans 15 amino acids. Germline loops: CDR1 LNHDA, CDR2 SQIVND (reference sequence). The CDR3 DNA reads TGTGCCAGTAGTATTAGGCTAACAGGAGTCTACGAGCAGTACTTC. Translated, it gives CASSIRLTGVYEQYF.

This clone was seen a handful of times. J is TRBJ1-2 and V is TRBV5-6; D uncertain. Trimming removed 3 bases from V and 2 bases from J, with 11 bases in between. CDR1 SGHDT and CDR2 YYEEEE come from the germline V gene. The length of the CDR3 is 14 residues. CDR3 in amino acids: CASSSVRGNYGYTF. The CDR3 nucleotides are TGTGCCAGCAGCTCGGTGCGAGGGAACTATGGCTACACCTTC.

The CDR3 region has the DNA TGTGCCTGGACTTCGGCCCGACGGGCGAACACTGAAGCTTTCTTT. Its translation: CAWTSARRANTEAFF. The gene calls are TRBV30 and TRBJ1-1; D unclear. Deletions cut 4 bases from V and 1 base from J, with 16 bases between. This CDR3 has 15 residues. Looked up from germline, CDR1 is GTSNPN and CDR2 is SVGIG (reference sequence). The full variable domain, in which reference TRBV30 and TRBJ1-1 provide the parts outside the CDR3, is SQTIHQWPATLVQPVGSPLSLECTVEGTSNPNLYWYRQAAGRGLQLLFYSVGIGQISSEVPQNLSASRPQDRQFILSSKKLLLSDSGFYLCAWTSARRANTEAFFGQGTRLTVV.

The chain is built from TRBV6-5 and TRBJ1-2, with D tentatively TRBD1 (5 bases). This CDR3 is 14 amino acids long. Germline CDR1 reads MNHEY; CDR2 reads SVGAGI. V was shortened by 5 bases and J by 2 bases, with 12 bases between the two germline ends. The CDR3 loop reads CASSPGTVNYGYTF. The CDR3 DNA follows: TGTGCCAGCAGTCCCGGGACGGTCAACTATGGCTACACCTTC.

This clone was picked up a small number of times. The rearrangement links TRBV29-1 to TRBJ1-5; no firm D call. V was clipped by 6 bases and J by 2 bases, with 17 bases between them. The CDR3 is made up of 15 amino acids. Germline V gene lookup returns CDR1 SQVTM and CDR2 ANQGSEA. This CDR3 is CSVSDGLLGNQPQHF. The CDR3 DNA reads as TGCAGCGTCTCAGACGGCCTCTTGGGCAATCAGCCCCAGCATTTT.

The chain employs TRBV9 and TRBJ2-7; possibly TRBD1 for D (6 bases). CDR3 size: 14 residues. CDR1 is SGDLS, CDR2 YYNGEE, per germline. V lost 0 bases to trimming and J lost 4 bases, with 11 bases between them. CDR3 coding DNA: TGTGCCAGCAGCGTAGGGACAGTCGGGTACGAGCAGTACTTC. This sequence encodes CASSVGTVGYEQYF.

The chain carries TRBV27 and TRBJ2-2; D might be TRBD1 (5 bases). Germline CDR1 and CDR2: MNHEY and SMNVEV (reference sequence). Between the trimmed V and J ends, which lost 2 bases and 5 bases, there was a span of 9 bases. The CDR3 totals 14 residues. The CDR3 loop reads CASSLVQGTGELFF. The CDR3 DNA reads as TGTGCCAGCAGTTTAGTTCAGGGTACCGGGGAGCTGTTTTTT.

This clone was observed a few times. The genes are TRBV6-6 and TRBJ1-1; 8 nucleotides line up with TRBD1. Per the germline V gene, CDR1 is MNHNY and CDR2 is SVGAGI (reference sequence). This CDR3 is built from 13 residues. Trimming at V came to 10 bases and at J to 5 bases, leaving 9 bases not matched to a gene. CDR3 region: CATRTGGGTEAFF. The CDR3 nucleotides read TGTGCCACGAGAACAGGGGGTGGGACTGAAGCTTTCTTT.

The CDR3 region has the DNA TGCAGCGCAATCAACCCCCCCTACGAGCAGTACTTC. This gives the protein CSAINPPYEQYF. J is TRBJ2-7 and V is TRBV29-1; D remains unclear. Germline lookup yields CDR1 SQVTM and CDR2 ANQGSEA. The CDR3 covers 12 residues. V was cut by 7 bases and J by 2 bases, with 12 bases left in between.

The rearrangement joins TRBV30 to TRBJ2-3; perhaps TRBD1 as D (5 bases). The ends were cut back, 1 base at V and 10 bases at J, with 9 bases in the middle. This CDR3 region has 11 residues. Germline CDR1 and CDR2: GTSNPN and SVGIG (reference sequence). This CDR3 reads CAWSDRGSQYF. The CDR3 nucleotides read TGTGCCTGGAGTGATAGGGGTTCGCAGTATTTT.

The chain carries TRBV20-1 and TRBJ1-2, with 8 bases fitting TRBD1. The CDR3 loop spans 11 amino acids. After removal of 5 bases from V and 7 bases from J, the junction contained 3 bases not matched to a gene. CDR1 and CDR2 from the germline V gene are DFQATT and SNEGSKA (reference sequence). The chain's CDR3 is CSARTGFGYTF. As DNA, the CDR3 is TGCAGTGCTCGGACAGGGTTTGGCTACACCTTC.

This chain connects TRBV19 to TRBJ2-5; D uncertain. The CDR3 covers 13 residues. Germline CDR1 LNHDA, CDR2 SQIVND (reference sequence). Trimming cost V 5 bases and J 5 bases, with 12 bases left between them. CDR3 DNA sequence: TGTGCCAGTAGTGCAGACTCTCAGGAGACCCAGTACTTC. It yields the protein CASSADSQETQYF.

The rearrangement uses TRBV28 and TRBJ1-5, with D possibly being TRBD1 (6 bases). Germline-derived CDR1 and CDR2 are MDHEN and SYDVKM. V was cut by 5 bases and J by 8 bases, with 13 bases left in between. CDR3 length: 13 amino acids. The CDR3 here is CASSGWEGEPQHF. CDR3 DNA sequence: TGTGCCAGCAGTGGTTGGGAGGGGGAGCCCCAGCATTTT.

The chain uses TRBV28 and TRBJ1-3, with a tentative D call TRBD1 (6 bases). Germline V lookup: CDR1 MDHEN, CDR2 SYDVKM. This CDR3 has 16 residues. Trimming removed 3 bases from V and 2 bases from J, with 14 bases in between. The CDR3 loop is CASSLWSGDTGNTIYF. The CDR3 DNA sequence: TGTGCCAGCAGTTTGTGGTCAGGGGATACTGGAAACACCATATATTTT.

This clone showed up just once. This chain uses TRBV28 with TRBJ1-5; D not resolved. V was pared by 8 bases and J by 2 bases, with 13 bases between. Germline CDR1 reads MDHEN; CDR2 reads SYDVKM. CDR3 size: 14 residues. This chain's CDR3 is CASLKRTGNQPQHF. The CDR3 DNA follows: TGTGCCAGCCTTAAAAGGACCGGCAATCAGCCCCAGCATTTT.

The chain has TRBV30 and TRBJ2-3; D perhaps matches TRBD1 (6 bases). This CDR3 has 18 amino acids. V shed 5 bases and J shed 1 base, with 25 bases lying between them. The germline CDR1 and CDR2 sequences are GTSNPN and SVGIG (reference sequence). The CDR3 DNA is TGTGCCTGGGCCGGACAGTGGGGAGTCCAACTCCGCACAGATACGCAGTATTTT. Translating gives CAWAGQWGVQLRTDTQYF.

This clone was observed a single time. The chain combines TRBV6-6 with TRBJ2-2; 9 bases line up with TRBD1. Germline V CDR1 and CDR2: MNHNY, SVGAGI (reference sequence). V lost 10 bases to trimming and J lost 1 base; unmatched junction nucleotides: 7. The CDR3 is 15 amino acids. The CDR3 region has the DNA TGTGCCACCCTGACGGGACAGGGGAACACCGGGGAGCTGTTTTTT. Translated, it gives CATLTGQGNTGELFF.

CDR3 nucleotides: TGTGCCAGCAGCCACCGGACTGATTATGGCTACACCTTC. Protein product: CASSHRTDYGYTF. The V and J genes are TRBV7-8 and TRBJ1-2; D gene ambiguous. Germline CDR1 and CDR2: SGHVS and FQNEAQ. CDR3 size: 13 residues. V was clipped by 5 bases and J by 5 bases, with 12 bases between them.

This chain links TRBV30 with TRBJ1-6, with D unresolved. Germline V CDR1 and CDR2: GTSNPN, SVGIG (reference sequence). The CDR3 is made up of 10 amino acids. Deletions cut 4 bases from V and 12 bases from J, with 7 bases between. CDR3 nucleotide sequence: TGTGCCTGGAAGGTCAGACCCCTCCACTTT. This translates into CAWKVRPLHF.

The J gene is TRBJ2-1, the V gene TRBV4-3, with D perhaps assigned TRBD1 or TRBD2 (6 bases each). The V gene's germline CDR1 is LGHNA and CDR2 YSLEER. The V end was cut by 5 bases, the J end by 2 bases, with 13 bases between. The CDR3 is 15 residues long. The CDR3 nucleotides are TGCGCCAGCAGCGTAAGGGGGGCCCCCTACAATGAGCAGTTCTTC. Protein sequence: CASSVRGAPYNEQFF.

The chain combines TRBV2 with TRBJ2-7; TRBD1 or TRBD2 may be the D gene (5 bases each). CDR3 length: 13 residues. The V end lost 9 bases, the J end lost 2 bases, and 14 bases lay between the germline ends. Germline CDR1 and CDR2: SNHLY and FYNNEI. This chain's CDR3 is CASGTDSTYEQYF. The DNA for the CDR3 is TGTGCCAGTGGGACCGATTCCACCTACGAGCAGTACTTC.

V is TRBV25-1 and J is TRBJ1-2; D might be TRBD1 (6 bases). The CDR3 runs to 14 residues. The ends were cut back, 3 bases at V and 8 bases at J, with 16 bases in the middle. The germline CDR1 and CDR2 sequences are MGHDK and SYGVNS. In DNA form, the CDR3 reads TGTGCCAGCAGTGACTCCGACAGGTTGGAAGGCTACACCTTC. Translated: CASSDSDRLEGYTF.

V and J are TRBV2 and TRBJ2-5; D is unclear. V lost 8 bases, J lost 5 bases, and 6 bases lay in between. Germline V gene lookup returns CDR1 SNHLY and CDR2 FYNNEI. This CDR3 has 10 amino acids. CDR3: CASGLETQYF. CDR3 nucleotides: TGTGCCAGCGGGTTGGAGACCCAGTACTTC.

The chain combines TRBV9 with TRBJ2-2; D may correspond to TRBD1 or TRBD2 (6 bases each). Germline CDR1 is SGDLS and CDR2 is YYNGEE. The V end lost 4 bases, the J end lost 6 bases, and 19 bases lay between the germline ends. The CDR3 runs 16 residues. Written as DNA, the CDR3 is TGTGCCAGCAGCTTCAAGTTGGGGGGACACTCCGGGGAGCTGTTTTTT. It translates to CASSFKLGGHSGELFF.

The chain joins TRBV30 to TRBJ1-1; TRBD1 might be the D (5 bases). The germline gives CDR1 GTSNPN, CDR2 SVGIG (reference sequence). The V end lost 4 bases, the J end lost 4 bases, and 16 bases lay between the germline ends. The CDR3 covers 14 residues. The chain's CDR3 is CAWKIGRGRTEAFF. Written as DNA, the CDR3 is TGTGCCTGGAAGATTGGACGGGGACGCACTGAAGCTTTCTTT.

V and J are TRBV30 and TRBJ1-4; unclear D gene. The CDR3 runs to 12 residues. Trimming left V 4 bases short and J 5 bases short, with 8 bases between. Germline V gives CDR1 GTSNPN, CDR2 SVGIG (reference sequence). The CDR3 here is CAWTRLNEKLFF. The CDR3 region has the DNA TGTGCCTGGACAAGACTAAATGAAAAACTGTTTTTT. The variable domain in full, completed from reference TRBV30 and TRBJ1-4, reads SQTIHQWPATLVQPVGSPLSLECTVEGTSNPNLYWYRQAAGRGLQLLFYSVGIGQISSEVPQNLSASRPQDRQFILSSKKLLLSDSGFYLCAWTRLNEKLFFGSGTQLSVL.

The chain links TRBV9 to TRBJ1-1; 7 bases align to TRBD1. J was trimmed by 4 bases and V by 3 bases; bases with no gene match: 9. The CDR3 loop spans 15 amino acids. The germline CDR1 and CDR2 sequences are SGDLS and YYNGEE. CDR3 loop: CASSGTGDGGTEAFF. In DNA form, the CDR3 reads TGTGCCAGCAGCGGAACAGGGGACGGGGGCACTGAAGCTTTCTTT.